The following is a TCR beta chain sequence with its context. This receptor's antigen is unknown. No much larger clone is present one base from it, and per-base qualities are unavailable. Library generation was performed with the immunoSEQ multiplex PCR assay. For the multiplex PCR, a mixture combining 60 forward primers for TCR Vbeta segments and 13 reverse primers for TCR Jbeta segments was used. A multiplex PCR assay on genomic DNA amplified the CDR3 region of rearranged TCR beta genes. Amplified TCR beta libraries were sequenced as 87-base-pair reads on the Illumina HiSeq System. On the study's bioinformatics: A later analysis counted tens of millions of unique TCR beta chains across the 650 to 700 repertoires, and roughly 11 million of these chains were shared by at least two donors. Raw reads were error-corrected and collapsed into unique sequences by a nearest-neighbor algorithm in which closely related sequences were merged to remove PCR and sequencing errors. V, D and J gene segments were assigned by aligning CDR3 sequences to IMGT reference sequences. For a sequence to be retained, a match of at least six nucleotides to both a V gene segment and a J gene segment was required. A rearrangement counted as productive if the CDR3 had no stop codons and remained in frame with V and J, and every other rearrangement counted as non-productive. CDR3 was defined by IMGT convention, running from the second conserved V-encoded cysteine to the conserved J-encoded phenylalanine. The earlier analysis of 587 of the donors excluded any sequence lacking an unambiguous match to a single V gene segment. An earlier analysis of 587 of the donors classified V segments as functional when productive rearrangements were above 56.7% and as segregating when the standard deviation between donors was above 5%. A statistical classification framework was developed to diagnose cytomegalovirus status using the catalog of TCR beta chain sequences. In a later analysis, TCR nucleotide sequences were compared against IMGT/GENE-DB human TR gene sequences so that V and J genes could be assigned. The TCRdist pipeline was used in a later analysis to assign CDR3 sequences and most-parsimonious VDJ recombination scenarios. In a later analysis, each TCR beta chain was defined by its CDR3 amino acid sequence together with its V-gene family, and reads without a unique V-gene family were excluded. As a way to deal with suspected cross-contamination and a sequencing artifact, a later analysis dropped 450 to 700 nucleotide sequences that were highly shared and had low generation probability. In a later analysis, a clonal expansion index for each public chain was calculated from normalized within-repertoire ranks of inferred template counts. In a later analysis, generation probabilities were computed using a VDJ recombination model fitted to out-of-frame rearrangements, and the results were checked against IGoR. A later analysis scored TCR-TCR, TCR-HLA and TCR-CMV co-occurrence with hypergeometric tests, applying a repertoire-size bias correction to TCR pairs. False discovery rates were estimated in a later analysis by permuting HLA or CMV assignments 20 times. In a later analysis, co-occurring TCRs were grouped with DBSCAN, and TCRdist sequence similarity was added when clustering was performed within HLA-allele-positive subsets. Repertoires with fewer than 30,000 or more than 120,000 public chains, plus five repertoires with anomalous nucleotide sharing, were excluded from co-occurrence clustering. This is the immuneACCESS table as TCRdb keeps it, with only in-frame sequences that have V and J called. A part of the clones is gone; compared with another copy, unresolved V genes explain less than half, and the rest is unexplained. V and J calls and clone size come straight from that table; D and trimming were deduced from the DNA. The sample records 150,000 to 180,000 clones, more than 70% of which are singletons. In total, the top ten clones hold roughly 5.9% of the sample.

The cohort comprised approximately 700 healthy bone marrow donors. At the time of sampling, every cohort member was nominally healthy, though immune exposures that went unrecorded were likely present. The donor was CMV seropositive and was included in the group of 250 to 300 seropositive cohort members. Each donor provided a peripheral blood sample, and peripheral blood mononuclear cells were used for TCR beta sequencing. Genomic DNA extraction from the blood cell samples was performed with the Qiagen DNeasy Blood Extraction Kit. This entry is derived from a study of cytomegalovirus exposure and HLA in healthy donors (dated by TCRdb to about 2017). With respect to the entire study: In an earlier analysis of under 600 of the donors, 276 Gb of sequence data and some 120 million unique TCR beta sequences from roughly 190 million T cells were reported. About 280 gigabases of sequencing data and 91 million or so unique TCR sequences made up an early release that covered nearly 650 HLA-typed donors. Of the approximately 400 genotyped donors, over 70% fell in the genetic ancestry cluster associated with self-reported Caucasian donors. The aim of the study was to test whether cataloging public T cell receptors could identify signatures of past pathogen exposure. The study used immunosequencing to profile the T cell repertoires of approximately 650 subjects and linked those repertoires to cytomegalovirus serostatus. A separate validation cohort of some 130 different subjects was used in addition to the roughly 700-subject first cohort. To predict cytomegalovirus infection status, the study combined high-throughput TCR immunosequencing, statistical association of individual TCRs with disease status, and machine learning. A later analysis re-examined previously published TCR beta repertoires from about 700 donors and added high-resolution HLA genotyping to investigate patterns of TCR occurrence. Rather than using new phenotypic data, the later analysis identified candidate immune exposures from TCR beta sequences and from how often those sequences occurred across donors. To decide whether each TCR beta V gene segment behaved as functional or pseudogenic, an earlier analysis of over 500 of the donors relied on high-throughput TCR beta sequencing. Donor age, sex, ethnicity and CMV serostatus were collected together with the repertoire data. In a later genetic analysis, genome-wide SNP genotypes for about three fifths of the roughly 670 donors were used, and that subset was treated as a discovery cohort. Every discovery cohort repertoire had been produced on one sequencing platform. Both class I and class II loci were covered by HLA typing, at four-digit resolution. The number of typed donors differed by locus: about 629-630 for A, B, C, DRB1 and DQB1; 500 to 550 for DQA1; 606 for DPA1; and roughly 470 for DPB1. Several DR-DQ haplotypes were handled as single units for association and clustering because linkage in the cohort was strong. Across 398 genotyped donors of the cohort, an average of about 240,000 unique TCR beta nucleotide sequences per donor were sequenced, and roughly 17% of those sequences were non-productive. Study-wide findings and limitations: Sequencing depth was assumed to be roughly uniform across donors in the presence/absence analyses, though that assumption may not hold. Because HLA typing was unavailable for some donors at each locus, only the typed subset was used in association tests. Linkage disequilibrium might explain the correlated functional status among segregating V segments, but an unknown experimental factor could not be excluded. In an earlier analysis of approximately 590 of the donors, most TCR beta V segments appeared in productive rearrangements about 87% or about 30% of the time, broadly matching IMGT annotations. Some IMGT-functional V segments, including TRBV6-2 and TRBV6-3, could not be told apart with the 87-base-pair reads, so those segments were excluded. Immune exposure information for the cohort was limited to CMV serostatus. At a false discovery rate of 0.05, a later analysis linked 15,000 to 20,000 TCR beta sequences to specific HLA alleles. The study gave a list of 150 to 200 TCR beta chains associated with cytomegalovirus. In a later analysis, HLA-associated TCR beta chains were found to be more clonally expanded and to have lower generation probabilities than equally common non-associated chains. The sequencing pipeline was judged likely to have produced a cluster of highly shared sequence variants as a technical artifact. Only TCR beta chains were sequenced in this cohort, and the absence of alpha or paired-chain data limited detectable features. A few of the identified cytomegalovirus-associated TCR beta chains were confirmed in vitro to be specific for cytomegalovirus antigens. A later genetic analysis associated a missense DCLRE1C variant with V-gene and J-gene trimming of TCR beta chains, and an independent cohort replicated the association. The authors suggested that the approach could potentially be generalized to other disease states and immunological phenotypes. According to a later genetic analysis, donors in an Asian-associated ancestry cluster had fewer N-insertions in productive TCRs than the roughly 670-donor mean. Across donors, most TCR sequences were observed very rarely, whereas some public TCRs were present in many individuals. When HLA alleles, especially DR and DQ, strongly co-occurred, attributing TCR associations to individual alleles was difficult. A further reported finding was that TCR beta sequences accurately predicted the HLA-A and HLA-B alleles for most subjects in the first cohort. Most CMV-associated TCR beta chains appeared to be HLA-restricted in a later analysis, and the HLA associations seemed to be driven largely by CMV exposure. According to a later analysis, parvovirus B19, influenza, CMV and Epstein-Barr virus appeared linked to several top co-occurrence clusters. The classifier was reported to diagnose cytomegalovirus status with high specificity and sensitivity in both the original cohort and the validation cohort. Approximately 18 rarely observed V segments, including chromosome 9 orphons, were excluded from the earlier analysis of a few hundred of the donors because counts were too low. In a later analysis, TCR association rates were found to vary across HLA loci, with the most associated TCRs seen for DRB1 alleles and the fewest for HLA-C alleles.

Ends trimmed: V by 0 bases, J by 5 bases; bases unmatched to a gene: 8. The CDR3 contains 17 residues, cysteine and phenylalanine counted. Only CDR3 DNA is held: 51 bases, read in frame from base 1. Sequences SGHRS (CDR1) and YFSETQ (CDR2) are obtained from the germline V gene. This TCR came from a woman in her forties in good health and CMV-seropositive. Sequenced input: PBMCs. The V and J genes are TRBV5-1 and TRBJ2-3, with 11 bases aligning to TRBD2. CDR3 reads: CASSLDPLAGGGDTQYF. Here is the DNA: TGCGCCAGCAGCTTGGACCCTCTAGCGGGAGGTGGAGATACGCAGTATTTT.